This T cell receptor beta chain was captured in a study of blood T cell repertoires in COVID-19. Study in general: T cells, B-cell-depleted T cells, or PBMCs provided the cDNA or gDNA that served as material.

Sequencing was performed with immunoSEQ multiplex PCR; in TCRdb, only in-frame clones are kept and a portion is missing. This table holds approximately 460,000 clones, roughly 89% found once. The CDR3 extends over 13 amino acids. Germline values: CDR1 SGDLS, CDR2 YYNGEE. Trimming left V 1 base short and J 5 bases short, with 7 bases between. The TCR comes from a man younger than 35 with COVID-19, enrolled during active disease. The V call is TRBV9, the J call TRBJ2-1; TRBD2 is a possible D gene (5 bases). Sequencing was done on a sample of peripheral blood. Here the CDR3 DNA reads TGTGCCAGCAGCGTAATTAGCGACAATGAGCAGTTCTTC. Protein: CASSVISDNEQFF.